A selection of T cell receptor beta chains follows, all from one sample in a study of T cell changes during pregnancy in multiple sclerosis. Assay: immunoSEQ multiplex PCR; the TCRdb copy retains only in-frame clones and omits some. The sample includes 40,000 to 65,000 clones, around 92% of them seen just once. Source: CD4+ T cells from peripheral blood mononuclear cells, taken in the third trimester of pregnancy. The receptors originated from a female donor with multiple sclerosis, enrolled in a pregnancy study. CDR3s include the opening cysteine and the closing phenylalanine or tryptophan. The D gene is left open where the match is weak. A clone size is listed for some rows: how often the clone was seen (once, few, many), or a class if it is expanded.

-	-	TRBV9	TRBJ2-5	TGTGCCAGCAGTCGTCAGGGGGGAGGCACCCAGTACTTC	CASSRQGGGTQYF
-	-	TRBV15	TRBJ1-5	TGTGCCACCAGCAGAGATTTGACGGGATCACAGCCCCAGCATTTT	CATSRDLTGSQPQHF
TRBD1	-	TRBV6-1	TRBJ2-5	TGTGCCAGCAGTGAAGGAGAGGGGACAGGGAAGCTTCGGACCCAGTACTTC	CASSEGEGTGKLRTQYF
-	-	TRBV19	TRBJ1-1	TGTGCCAGTAGTATAGTGCAGGGCGTCACTGAAGCTTTCTTT	CASSIVQGVTEAFF
-	-	TRBV9	TRBJ1-1	TGTGCCAGCGGTAGCGGAACTGAAGCTTTCTTT	CASGSGTEAFF
TRBD1	-	TRBV6-5	TRBJ1-2	TGTGCCAGCAGTTTCGGGACAGGCTATGGCTACACCTTC	CASSFGTGYGYTF
-	-	TRBV7-3	TRBJ2-3	TGTGCCAGCAGCCGGGGGGATACGCAGTATTTT	CASSRGDTQYF
TRBD1	-	TRBV28	TRBJ1-2	TGTGCCAGCAGTCCTTCGGACAGGGTTAGCTATGGCTACACCTTC	CASSPSDRVSYGYTF
-	-	TRBV27	TRBJ1-6	TGTGCCAGCAGTATCACAGCAATAAACTCCTATAATTCACCCCTCCACTTT	CASSITAINSYNSPLHF
-	-	TRBV18	TRBJ2-7	TGTGCCAGCTCACCACAGGGGAAAGTCTCCTACGAGCAGTACTTC	CASSPQGKVSYEQYF
-	-	TRBV28	TRBJ1-1	TGTGCCACGGCGGCCAGCAACACTGAAGCTTTCTTT	CATAASNTEAFF
-	-	TRBV18	TRBJ2-7	TGTGCCAGCTCACCCAGCTCCTACGAGCAGTACTTC	CASSPSSYEQYF
-	-	TRBV6-5	TRBJ2-3	TGTGCCAGCAGTCAAAGGGGGGGACCAGATACGCAGTATTTT	CASSQRGGPDTQYF
TRBD1	-	TRBV6-1	TRBJ2-7	TGTGCCAGCAGTGAAGCGGGAACAGGGGGCCTCGCCTACGAGCAGTACTTC	CASSEAGTGGLAYEQYF
-	-	TRBV6-5	TRBJ1-1	TGTGCCAGCAGTTACTCAAATAGCGCGAACACTGAAGCTTTCTTT	CASSYSNSANTEAFF
-	-	TRBV6-5	TRBJ2-7	TGTGCCAGCAGTTACTCCGGGACACGAATCTACGAGCAGTACTTC	CASSYSGTRIYEQYF
-	-	TRBV27	TRBJ2-2	TGTGCCAGCAGTTCGGTGGAAGGGGGCACCGGGGAGCTGTTTTTT	CASSSVEGGTGELFF
TRBD1	-	TRBV15	TRBJ2-2	TGTGCCACCAGCAGGGACAGGGGAATTGTTACCGGGGAGCTGTTTTTT	CATSRDRGIVTGELFF
-	-	TRBV5-4	TRBJ1-4	TGTGCCAGCAGCTTGGGGGGGACTGGTGAAAAACTGTTTTTT	CASSLGGTGEKLFF
-	-	TRBV13	TRBJ1-2	TGTGCCAGCAGTCGAAGGGGCGCGGGAGACGAGTACTATGGCTACACCTTC	CASSRRGAGDEYYGYTF
-	-	TRBV5-1	TRBJ2-2	TGCGCCAGCAGCTTTTGGCAGAAAACCGGGGAGCTGTTTTTT	CASSFWQKTGELFF
-	-	TRBV5-4	TRBJ2-3	TGTGCCAGCAGCCTTACGGGAAGCACAGATACGCAGTATTTT	CASSLTGSTDTQYF
-	-	TRBV28	TRBJ2-2	TGTGCCAGCAGCCGCCCGCCAGCGAACACCGGGGAGCTGTTTTTT	CASSRPPANTGELFF
TRBD1	-	TRBV6-5	TRBJ2-1	TGTGCCAGCAGCCGAGGACAGGTTTACAATGAGCAGTTCTTC	CASSRGQVYNEQFF
TRBD1	few	TRBV5-1	TRBJ2-2	TGCGCCAGCAGCTTCCAACCGACAGGGGGCTTAAACACCGGGGAGCTGTTTTTT	CASSFQPTGGLNTGELFF
TRBD2	-	TRBV28	TRBJ2-2	TGTGCCAGCAGTTTAACGGGAGGGATCGGGGAGCTGTTTTTT	CASSLTGGIGELFF
TRBD1	many	TRBV28	TRBJ2-7	TGTGCCAGCAGTTCCCATTCCGAATGGACAGGGACCTACGAGCAGTACTTC	CASSSHSEWTGTYEQYF
-	once	TRBV5-4	TRBJ2-1	TGTGCCAGCAGCTTCCCTCCTAGCTCCTACAATGAGCAGTTCTTC	CASSFPPSSYNEQFF
-	-	TRBV29-1	TRBJ2-1	TGCAGCGTTTCTACAGGGAGCTCCTACAATGAGCAGTTCTTC	CSVSTGSSYNEQFF
TRBD1	few	TRBV30	TRBJ2-5	TGTGCCTGGAGTGTACGGCGGACCAGGGGGGAGACCCAGTACTTC	CAWSVRRTRGETQYF
-	-	TRBV7-2	TRBJ2-5	TGTGCCAGCAGCAAGAGGGGGAACCAAGAGACCCAGTACTTC	CASSKRGNQETQYF
TRBD1	-	TRBV7-9	TRBJ1-2	TGTGCCAGCAGCTCGACACAGGGGGCGCGTGGCTACACCTTC	CASSSTQGARGYTF
TRBD2	-	TRBV9	TRBJ2-1	TGTGCCAGCAGCGTTAGCGGGGGCTCCTACAATGAGCAGTTCTTC	CASSVSGGSYNEQFF
-	-	TRBV7-2	TRBJ1-2	TGTGCCAGCAGCCCCGTGGAGGGGCGGGGCTACACCTTC	CASSPVEGRGYTF